These 7 T cell receptor beta chains originate from one sample sequenced in a study of regulatory T cells in long-lasting Graves disease. Relying on iRepertoire HTBI primers and Arm-PCR of CDR3 regions, the team built TCR beta libraries. TCRdb reprocessed the multiplex PCR reads with MiXCR, giving one entry per CDR3 protein. The sample lists around 240,000 distinct CDR3 sequences, about 17% occurring once. Time point described: newly diagnosed GD, antithyroid drugs for less than 3 months. Researchers made the TCR library from RNA that was extracted from PBMCs. This sample was also put to use in a study of T cells in Graves' hyperthyroidism and ophthalmopathy.

Sequences were derived from peripheral blood mononuclear cells (PBMCs), sampled at new diagnosis, from a patient treated with antithyroid drugs. The receptors come from a woman in her 30s with Graves disease.

This clonotype appeared many times. The V call is TRBV6-2 or TRBV6-3, the J call TRBJ2-7; TRBD2 might be the D (5 bases). Germline V lookup: CDR1 MNHEY, CDR2 SVGEGT. The CDR3 runs to 13 residues. For the CDR3, the DNA is TGTGCGACCCTCTCACCGGGAAGCTACGAGCAGTACTTC. This gives the protein CATLSPGSYEQYF.

Turning to this clonotype: This is likely an artifact of a read error, given a far larger clone one base away. This rearrangement joins TRBV7-9 to TRBJ1-2; D remains unclear. Germline V gives CDR1 SEHNR, CDR2 FQNEAQ (reference sequence). Deletions cut 5 bases from V and 8 bases from J, with 27 bases between. The CDR3 totals 17 residues. CDR3 nucleotides: TGTGCCAGCAGCCCGGCGGCGGGGAGGTCCCCTGAGGAAGGCTACACCTTC. Protein sequence: CASSPAAGRSPEEGYTF.

The chain employs TRBV10-3 and TRBJ2-1, with D perhaps being TRBD1 or TRBD2 (5 bases each). CDR3 length equals 16 residues. Deletions cut 0 bases from V and 5 bases from J, with 14 bases between. Germline lookup yields CDR1 ENHRY and CDR2 SYGVKD. CDR3 in amino acids: CAISESTRGADNEQFF. In nucleotides, the CDR3 is TGTGCCATCAGTGAGTCGACCCGGGGCGCCGACAATGAGCAGTTCTTC.

This clonotype was detected ten times or more. V gene TRBV6-1 combines with J gene TRBJ2-1; 11 nucleotides match TRBD2. Per germline, CDR1 MNHNS and CDR2 SASEGT. The trim removed 1 base at V and 6 bases at J, leaving 5 bases unmatched. This CDR3 is 16 amino acids long. CDR3 sequence reads: CASSEEWLAGGNEQFF. CDR3 bases: TGTGCCAGCAGTGAAGAGTGGCTAGCGGGGGGCAATGAGCAGTTCTTC.

This clonotype was detected many times. The V call is TRBV10-3, the J call TRBJ2-7; the D gene is possibly TRBD2 (5 bases). Deletions cut 3 bases from V and 6 bases from J, with 24 bases between. CDR1 ENHRY and CDR2 SYGVKD come from the germline V gene. The CDR3 loop spans 17 amino acids. The CDR3 bases are TGTGCCATCAGTGAAGGGCCCGGGGTTACTAAGCGACTCGAGCAGTACTTC. Encoded protein: CAISEGPGVTKRLEQYF.

This clonotype was seen a few times. This chain connects TRBV4-1 to TRBJ1-6; no reliable D call. The CDR3 sequence is 15 residues long. Germline V CDR1 and CDR2: MGHRA, YSYEKL. Deletions cut 3 bases from V and 9 bases from J, with 15 bases between. CDR3 DNA sequence: TGCGCCAGCAGCCAGGCGGTCTTGGGCAGTTCACCCCTCCACTTT. The encoded protein is CASSQAVLGSSPLHF.

This clonotype appeared many times. The chain uses TRBV28 and TRBJ2-5, with 7 positions matching TRBD2. Germline V CDR1 and CDR2: MDHEN, SYDVKM. V shed 7 bases, J shed 3 bases, and the junction held 11 bases outside the gene matches. The CDR3 spans 15 residues. In nucleotides, the CDR3 is TGTGCCAGCATTGGGGGGGGTTTGGGGAAAGAGACCCAGTACTTC. Amino acids: CASIGGGLGKETQYF. Using reference TRBV28 and TRBJ2-5 for the parts outside the CDR3, the full variable domain is DVKVTQSSRYLVKRTGEKVFLECVQDMDHENMFWYRQDPGLGLRLIYFSYDVKMKEKGDIPEGYSVSREKKERFSLILESASTNQTSMYLCASIGGGLGKETQYFGPGTRLLVL.